This TCR beta chain was documented in a study of T cell responses to AZD1222 COVID-19 vaccine. This clone has only one observation. Assay used: immunoSEQ multiplex PCR; TCRdb lists only in-frame clones, some missing. The sample gives some 150,000 clones, about 92% of which show up once; 9.1% is in the top ten. V was pared by 2 bases and J by 8 bases, with 20 bases between. The V gene's germline CDR1 is SGHDT and CDR2 YYEEEE. This CDR3 has 17 amino acids. This chain uses TRBV5-6 with TRBJ1-6; TRBD1 might be the D (5 bases). This receptor was identified in an adult in good health. The source was peripheral blood, collected on day 0 of AZD1222 vaccination. In nucleotides, the CDR3 is TGTGCCAGCAGCTTTCCTACAGGTATGGGACGACATTCACCCCTCCACTTT. It encodes CASSFPTGMGRHSPLHF. The complete variable domain, with remaining parts taken from reference TRBV5-6 and TRBJ1-6, reads DAGVTQSPTHLIKTRGQQVTLRCSPKSGHDTVSWYQQALGQGPQFIFQYYEEEERQRGNFPDRFSGHQFPNYSSELNVNALLLGDSALYLCASSFPTGMGRHSPLHFGNGTRLTVT.